This entry lists 9 T cell receptor beta chains sequenced from one sample in a study of molecular identifiers for immune sequencing clone quantification. TCRdb called the PCR reads again in MiXCR, with one record for every CDR3 protein. Counted here are 60,000 to 75,000 distinct CDR3 sequences, 19% occurring once; the ten biggest clones make up over 1.1%. The sequencing input was naive CD8+ T cells from blood, with Jurkat cell RNA spiked in. Subset reported: FACS-sorted CD8+CD4-CCR7+CD45RA+ naive T cells. Source of these receptors: a human donor in good health. Some libraries in this study had Jurkat cell RNA spiked in.

In its sample, this clonotype was seen many times. The CDR3 DNA reads TGTGCCAGCAGTTCCTCGCGAGGGGGTTCCGCCTACGAGCAGTACTTC. It translates to CASSSSRGGSAYEQYF. This chain connects TRBV28 to TRBJ2-7; maybe TRBD1 (6 bases). Germline CDR1 reads MDHEN; CDR2 reads SYDVKM. V was pared by 4 bases and J by 2 bases, with 18 bases between. The CDR3 is 16 amino acids.

This clonotype has more than one count but fewer than ten. This chain links TRBV3-1 with TRBJ2-2; 7 bases map to TRBD2. Germline CDR1 and CDR2: LGHDT and YNNKEL (reference sequence). The CDR3 has 17 residues. J was trimmed by 6 bases and V by 1 base; bases with no gene match: 11. The CDR3 is CASSQAVAGEAPGELFF. In DNA, the CDR3 is TGTGCCAGCAGCCAAGCGGTGGCGGGAGAGGCCCCCGGGGAGCTGTTTTTT.

The chain recombines TRBV27 with TRBJ1-1; D unclear. Germline CDR1 MNHEY, CDR2 SMNVEV (reference sequence). This CDR3 region has 14 residues. The V end lost 3 bases, the J end lost 5 bases, and 13 bases lay between the germline ends. CDR3 bases: TGTGCCAGCAGTTTCGGTGGGCCTGGGACTGAAGCTTTCTTT. This encodes CASSFGGPGTEAFF.

This clonotype was recorded a few times. The DNA of the CDR3 is TGTGCCACCAGTGATTGGCCTGGGACTAGCGGCAGTTACCAGTTCTTC. Its protein is CATSDWPGTSGSYQFF. The J gene is TRBJ2-1, the V gene TRBV24-1, with 11 bases matching TRBD2. V lost 2 bases, J lost 13 bases, and 12 bases stayed unmatched. The CDR3 contains 16 residues. CDR1 and CDR2 from the germline V gene are KGHDR and SFDVKD.

This clonotype is a singleton in its sample. This could be a read error, since a much larger clone is one nucleotide away. No conserved phenylalanine or tryptophan ends this CDR3, so it is likely a read error. The chain is built from TRBV5-1 and TRBJ2-7, with D uncertain. The CDR3 covers 13 residues. CDR1 and CDR2 from the germline V gene are SGHRS and YFSETQ. Trimming removed 0 bases from V and 3 bases from J, with 7 bases in between. CDR3 protein: CASSLEADYEQYL. CDR3 sequence (DNA): TGCGCCAGCAGCTTGGAAGCAGACTACGAGCAGTACCTC.

This clonotype was recorded at least ten times. The rearrangement links TRBV20-1 to TRBJ2-7; D is unclear. Germline V CDR1 and CDR2: DFQATT, SNEGSKA (reference sequence). The ends were cut back, 5 bases at V and 0 bases at J, with 11 bases in the middle. This CDR3 has 13 residues. The CDR3 region is CSARGAHSYEQYF. CDR3 DNA: TGCAGTGCTCGAGGAGCACACTCCTACGAGCAGTACTTC.

A remark on this clonotype: One junction end does not reproduce the germline sequence, and a read error may be involved. This chain links TRBV7-9 with TRBJ1-1; D ambiguous. Germline assignment: CDR1 SEHNR and CDR2 FQNEAQ (reference sequence). The CDR3 has 12 residues. CDR3 protein: CASSLVGTGAFF. CDR3 coding DNA: TGTGCCAGCAGCTTAGTGGGTACTGGAGCTTTCTTT.

This clonotype was seen many times. The chain uses TRBV7-9 and TRBJ2-7; no clear D. The germline V and J ends were trimmed by 6 bases and 2 bases, with 11 bases remaining between them. The CDR3 consists of 13 residues. The V gene's germline CDR1 is SEHNR and CDR2 FQNEAQ (reference sequence). The CDR3 is CASSQAGAYEQYF. For the CDR3, the DNA is TGTGCCAGCAGTCAGGCTGGAGCCTACGAGCAGTACTTC.

This clonotype is judged medium-sized (0.01 to 0.1%). This chain links TRBV23-1 with TRBJ2-3; 9 bases are shared with TRBD2. TRBV23-1 falls under the ORF class, with uncertain function. This CDR3 is built from 18 residues. J lost 11 bases, V lost 0 bases, and 18 bases had no gene match. The CDR3 is CASSQSTSGGEGRLEQYF. In DNA form, the CDR3 reads TGCGCCAGCAGTCAATCGACTAGCGGAGGGGAAGGCCGATTGGAGCAGTATTTT.